A selection of T cell receptor beta chains follows, all from one sample in a study of cytomegalovirus exposure and HLA in healthy donors. Data came from immunoSEQ multiplex PCR; TCRdb stores just in-frame clones and leaves some out. The sample holds about 140,000 clones, approximately 77% seen once. Sequencing was carried out using PBMCs. These receptors were taken from a woman in her forties or fifties in good health and CMV-seronegative. The CDR3 runs from the conserved cysteine through the conserved F or W.

J gene | V gene | CDR3 protein
TRBJ2-5 | TRBV11-2 | CASSPQGARETQYF
TRBJ1-2 | TRBV9 | CASSDLGTGSGRGEGYTF
TRBJ2-5 | TRBV19 | CASRADRIQQETQYF
TRBJ1-2 | TRBV5-1 | CASSFLGNQEYTF
TRBJ1-2 | TRBV4-1 | CASSQEKGKANYGYTF
TRBJ1-1 | TRBV11-2 | CASSLVFIRKEAFF
TRBJ2-3 | TRBV15 | CATSRGDSGGTHTDTQYF
TRBJ2-1 | TRBV5-1 | CASSVQGNLGNEQFF
TRBJ2-5 | TRBV11-2 | CASSLALRASGTPETQYF
TRBJ2-4 | TRBV10-3 | CAISESSDIQYF
TRBJ1-2 | TRBV4-3 | CASSLSANQGAVMGYTF
TRBJ1-5 | TRBV10-3 | CAIGTVPQHF
TRBJ1-1 | TRBV6-6 | CASTLGGATKNTEAFF
TRBJ1-2 | TRBV4-1 | CASSLNGARGLYGYTF
TRBJ1-1 | TRBV29-1 | CSARTGGLTEAFF
TRBJ2-2 | TRBV7-2 | CASSLSGQGFGELFF
TRBJ1-3 | TRBV9 | CASSVGEGTGNTIYF
TRBJ1-6 | TRBV4-2 | CASSPVRGQVSPLHF
TRBJ1-4 | TRBV5-1 | CASSLAGGYTNEKLFF
TRBJ2-5 | TRBV11-3 | CASSLESGGGQETQYF
TRBJ1-3 | TRBV14 | CASSRGKRGNTIYF
TRBJ1-1 | TRBV9 | CASSVSLVGFEAFF
TRBJ2-7 | TRBV7-6 | CASSQSGGASYEQYF
TRBJ2-3 | TRBV21-1 | CASSKVSTDTQYF
TRBJ1-1 | TRBV28 | CASSFTQGVPKAFF
TRBJ1-1 | TRBV29-1 | CSAGGGLNTEAFF
TRBJ1-2 | TRBV2 | CASNASPGLGYGYTF
TRBJ2-7 | TRBV1 | CTSSQEVPGERGASYEQYF
TRBJ2-5 | TRBV19 | CASTEGRGETQYF
TRBJ1-2 | TRBV9 | CASSVEVQGRYSNYGYTF
TRBJ2-3 | TRBV6-4 | CASSDSASGVADTQYF
TRBJ1-5 | TRBV6-1 | CASMVDRFDQPQHF
TRBJ2-5 | TRBV5-6 | CASSPPAVQETQYF
TRBJ1-6 | TRBV28 | CATHDPTGESPLHF
TRBJ1-5 | TRBV7-2 | CASSPQGDQPQHF
TRBJ2-1 | TRBV7-9 | CASSQSSYNEQFF
TRBJ1-4 | TRBV5-1 | CASRQEEKLFF
TRBJ2-6 | TRBV6-6 | CASSYTDTTVLTF
TRBJ1-5 | TRBV6-1 | CASSEFEQPQHF
TRBJ2-3 | TRBV27 | CAAGQGADTQYF
TRBJ2-7 | TRBV19 | CASSPSAGGRGDYEQYF
TRBJ2-1 | TRBV9 | CASSVGGGDYNEQFF
TRBJ2-2 | TRBV5-4 | CASSEGLAENTGELFF
TRBJ1-2 | TRBV28 | CASNRTGYYGYTF
TRBJ2-1 | TRBV9 | CASSERLAGTYNEQFF